The clone carrying this T cell receptor (beta chain) was recorded many times. What it recognizes is unknown. The data stem from a study of T cells in Graves' hyperthyroidism and ophthalmopathy. Across the whole study: Peripheral blood collection took place at initial diagnosis, before any treatment.

Whole-study findings and limits: Ophthalmopathy was distinguished from stable hyperthyroidism by 13 V-J signatures.

In patients aged 18 to 65, hyperthyroidism was newly diagnosed, with duration under 2 months. Regions amplified from RNA transcripts were the TCR beta CDR3 regions. A first-round RT-PCR of the TCR CDR3 used the HTBI primer set. TCRdb reprocessed the multiplex PCR reads with MiXCR, giving one entry per CDR3 protein. The sample includes around 260,000 distinct CDR3 sequences, around 25% seen only once; the top ten take about 30%. The germline V and J ends were trimmed by 8 bases and 7 bases, with 22 bases remaining between them. CDR3 length equals 14 residues. Germline loops: CDR1 SGHRS, CDR2 YFSETQ. The source of this sequence is a man aged 35-49 years with Graves' hyperthyroidism that later progressed to Graves' ophthalmopathy. The specimen sequenced was blood. J is TRBJ2-7 and V is TRBV5-1, with TRBD2 as a possible D gene (5 bases). As DNA, the CDR3 is TGCGCCAGTGGTGCGGCACCGGCTGAGCGGGAGCAGTACTTC. Its protein product is CASGAAPAEREQYF.